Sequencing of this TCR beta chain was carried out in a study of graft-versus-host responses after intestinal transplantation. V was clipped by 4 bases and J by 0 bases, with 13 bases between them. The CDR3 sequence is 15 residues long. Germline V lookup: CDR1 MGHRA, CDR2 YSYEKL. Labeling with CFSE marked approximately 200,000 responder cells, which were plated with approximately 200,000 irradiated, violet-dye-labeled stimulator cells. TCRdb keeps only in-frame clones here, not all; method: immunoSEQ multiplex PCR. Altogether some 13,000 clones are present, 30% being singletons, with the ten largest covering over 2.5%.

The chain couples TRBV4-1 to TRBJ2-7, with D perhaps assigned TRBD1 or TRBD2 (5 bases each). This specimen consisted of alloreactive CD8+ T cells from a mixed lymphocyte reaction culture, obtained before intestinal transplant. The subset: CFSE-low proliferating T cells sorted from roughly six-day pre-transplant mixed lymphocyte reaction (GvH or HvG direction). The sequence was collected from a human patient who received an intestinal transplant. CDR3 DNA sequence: TGCGCCAGCAGCCTACAAGGGACGGGCTCCTACGAGCAGTACTTC. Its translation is CASSLQGTGSYEQYF.